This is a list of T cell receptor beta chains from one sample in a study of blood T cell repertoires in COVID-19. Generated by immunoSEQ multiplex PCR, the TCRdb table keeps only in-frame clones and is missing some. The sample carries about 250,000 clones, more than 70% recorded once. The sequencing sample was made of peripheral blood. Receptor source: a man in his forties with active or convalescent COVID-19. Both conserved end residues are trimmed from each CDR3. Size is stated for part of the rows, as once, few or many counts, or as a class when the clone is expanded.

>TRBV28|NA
ASSLSTGTGGYEQY
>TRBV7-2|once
ASSPSGTKNIQY
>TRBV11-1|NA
ASSPGPRGNTEAF
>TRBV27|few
ASRRWDTLNSPLH
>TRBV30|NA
AWTPADTQY
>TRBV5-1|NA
ASSLDYTDTQY
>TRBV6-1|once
ASSEQGGSGNTIY
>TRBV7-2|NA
ASSPGGLAGLKNIQY
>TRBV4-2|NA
ASSQDGDRPNSGNTIY
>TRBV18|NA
ASSPRRVDTQY
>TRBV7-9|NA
ASSLGDSYYEQY
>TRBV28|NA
ASSFRGGALSGYT
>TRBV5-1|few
ASSFGGTGTYEQY
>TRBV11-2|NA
ASSFPRGRSYNEQF
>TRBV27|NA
ASSQPGLAGMDEQF
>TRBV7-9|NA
ASSPLGSEQY
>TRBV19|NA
ASSIPQTGAGEKLF